This T cell receptor (beta chain) originates from a study of blood T cell repertoires in COVID-19. TCRdb's table, derived via immunoSEQ multiplex PCR, lists solely in-frame clones and lacks some. The data show approximately 190,000 clones, roughly four fifths seen once. Sequencing was carried out using peripheral blood. The receptor's source is a woman younger than 45 with acute or convalescent COVID-19.

The CDR3 nucleotides are TGTGCCAGCAGTGGGCCCCTCTACGAGCAGTACTTC. The encoded protein is CASSGPLYEQYF. The chain uses TRBV25-1 and TRBJ2-7; D is unresolved. The CDR3 has 12 amino acids. V lost 4 bases and J lost 3, with 7 bases in between. Germline assignment: CDR1 MGHDK and CDR2 SYGVNS.